These T cell receptor beta chains were read from a single sample in a study of human T cells and chemical hapten exposure. TCRdb called the RACE reads again in MiXCR, with one record for every CDR3 protein. This table holds 40,000 to 50,000 distinct CDR3 sequences, about 4.2% found once. The sequencing used whole blood, collected in connection with sensitization to the hapten diphenylcyclopropenone (DPC). Every receptor here comes from a man in his fifties or sixties with alopecia areata. Some clones in this sample may be carry-over from other donors' samples. The CDR3 runs from the conserved cysteine through the conserved F or W. D genes are given only for firm matches. Some rows mark clone size as missing; the rest say once, few, many or name a class of expanded clone.

NA	many	TRBJ2-4	TRBV4-1	TGCGCCAGCAGCCAACTGGACGCAAACATTCAGTACTTC	CASSQLDANIQYF
NA	many	TRBJ2-2	TRBV24-1	TGTGCCACCAGTGATAGAACGTCCGGGGAGCTGTTTTTT	CATSDRTSGELFF
NA	many	TRBJ2-1	TRBV7-7	TGTGCTAGCAGCTTACGAACGGGAGATGAGCAGTTCTTC	CASSLRTGDEQFF
NA	many	TRBJ2-3	TRBV25-1	TGTGCCAGCACACGTCTACAGGGAGGCACAGATACGCAGTATTTT	CASTRLQGGTDTQYF
NA	many	TRBJ2-7	TRBV6-5	TGTGCCAGCGGTCTCACCCCGTCGGGTGCCGAGCAGTACTTC	CASGLTPSGAEQYF
NA	many	TRBJ2-2	TRBV6-4	TGTGCCAGCAGTGCAGGGGACACCGGGGAGCTGTTTTTT	CASSAGDTGELFF
TRBD1	many	TRBJ2-7	TRBV12-3/TRBV12-4	TGTGCCAGCTCCTTGGGGCCCCACGGGACAGGGGTTCGCGAGCAGTACTTC	CASSLGPHGTGVREQYF
NA	many	TRBJ2-3	TRBV27	TGTGCCAGCAGTTTAGAGCCTAGCCCGCGCACAGATACGCAGTATTTT	CASSLEPSPRTDTQYF
TRBD1	many	TRBJ1-2	TRBV29-1	TGCAGCGCTGGACAGGGGGACTATGGCTACACCTTC	CSAGQGDYGYTF
NA	few	TRBJ1-2	TRBV28	TGTGCCAGCAGTTTGGGAGGGACCTATGGCTACACCTTC	CASSLGGTYGYTF
TRBD2	many	TRBJ2-7	TRBV7-9	TGTGCCAGCAGCTTGGGACTAGCTTACGGAGAGCAGTACTTC	CASSLGLAYGEQYF
NA	many	TRBJ2-7	TRBV7-8	TGTGCCAGCAGCACCGGGACCGAGGGTTTCAACGAGCAGTACTTC	CASSTGTEGFNEQYF
NA	many	TRBJ2-2	TRBV30	TGTGCCTCGAAAATAGGACTGGGCGCCGGGGAGCTGTTTTTT	CASKIGLGAGELFF
TRBD1	many	TRBJ1-4	TRBV7-9	TGTGCCAGCAGCCCCCGGACAGGGGGGCAAGAAAAACTGTTTTTT	CASSPRTGGQEKLFF
NA	many	TRBJ2-1	TRBV5-1	TGCGCCAGCAGTTCCGGGCTAGAGGGGAATGAGCAGTTCTTC	CASSSGLEGNEQFF
TRBD1	many	TRBJ1-5	TRBV2	TGTGCCAGCAGTGCCGACAGGGAGGGGGCAGAAAGCAATCAGCCCCAGCATTTT	CASSADREGAESNQPQHF
NA	NA	TRBJ2-7	TRBV20-1	TGCAGTGCTTGGAGGGACTCCATAATCCTACGAGAGCAGTACTTC	CSAWRDSIILREQYF
NA	many	TRBJ2-3	TRBV10-3	TGTGCCATCAGTGTTGCCAACTATGAGACAGATACGCAGTATTTT	CAISVANYETDTQYF
NA	many	TRBJ2-2	TRBV30	TGTGCCTGGAGGGCCCCAGGGTCCACCGGGGAGCTGTTTTTT	CAWRAPGSTGELFF
NA	few	TRBJ2-1	TRBV5-1	TGCGCCAGCATGAGAGCAGCGGGCAAGAATGAGCAGTTCTTC	CASMRAAGKNEQFF
NA	many	TRBJ1-5	TRBV29-1	TGCAGCGTGGGGGGGGGAGGCAATCAGCCCCAGCATTTT	CSVGGGGNQPQHF
TRBD1	many	TRBJ1-6	TRBV20-1	TGCAGTGCTACGTTTACAGGGGGCGCGTTGGATAATTCACCCCTCCACTTT	CSATFTGGALDNSPLHF
NA	many	TRBJ2-3	TRBV7-2	TGTGCCAGCAGCGTCAACCCCCTCGAAGATACGCAGTATTTT	CASSVNPLEDTQYF
NA	many	TRBJ2-7	TRBV18	TGTGCCAGCTCACCGCGAGGGACGTTGTCCTACGAGCAGTACTTC	CASSPRGTLSYEQYF
NA	NA	TRBJ1-3	TRBV4-2	TGTGCCAGCAGCCAAGATCTTGCCCGAAGAAACACCATATATTTT	CASSQDLARRNTIYF
TRBD2	many	TRBJ2-3	TRBV7-9	TGTGCCAGCAGCCCCCTTCTAGCGGAGAGCACAGATACGCAGTATTTT	CASSPLLAESTDTQYF
TRBD1	many	TRBJ2-2	TRBV7-8	TGTGCCAGCAGCCCCCGGACAGGGGCGAACACCGGGGAGCTGTTTTTT	CASSPRTGANTGELFF
NA	many	TRBJ2-7	TRBV5-1	TGCGCCAGCAGCTCGGGGACGCCAGCTTACGAGCAGTACTTC	CASSSGTPAYEQYF
NA	many	TRBJ2-3	TRBV28	TGTGCCAGCAGTCGGACACCTGGGGCAGATACGCAGTATTTT	CASSRTPGADTQYF
TRBD1	many	TRBJ2-7	TRBV12-3/TRBV12-4	TGTGCCAGCAGTCTCACAGGGGGAGGCTACTTCGAGCAGTACTTC	CASSLTGGGYFEQYF
NA	many	TRBJ1-5	TRBV28	TGTGCCAGCAGTTTAATTAATCAGCCCCAGCATTTT	CASSLINQPQHF
TRBD2	many	TRBJ2-1	TRBV29-1	TGCAGCATCACTGGAGGCAAGCGGGAGGCCTCAAGCTCCTACAATGAGCAGTTCTTC	CSITGGKREASSSYNEQFF
NA	many	TRBJ2-4	TRBV3-1	TGTGCCAGCAGCCAAGATTGGGGAGAAAACATTCAGTACTTC	CASSQDWGENIQYF
TRBD1	many	TRBJ2-7	TRBV10-3	TGTGCCATCAGTGAGTGGGGGACAGGGGTTTCCTACGAGCAGTACTTC	CAISEWGTGVSYEQYF
TRBD1	NA	TRBJ1-6	TRBV4-3	TGCGCCAGCAGACAACGACAGGGTGGCTGGGATTCACCCCTCCACTTT	CASRQRQGGWDSPLHF
TRBD1	NA	TRBJ1-5	TRBV12-3/TRBV12-4	TGTGCCAGCAGGGACAGGGAGTATCAGCCCCAGCATTTT	CASRDREYQPQHF
NA	few	TRBJ1-4	TRBV12-3/TRBV12-4	TGTGCCAGCAGGCATTCGGGGTACGATGAAAAACTGTTTTTT	CASRHSGYDEKLFF
TRBD1	many	TRBJ1-2	TRBV6-5	TGTGCCAGCAGTTATAGGTGGGACAGAAACTATGGCTACACCTTC	CASSYRWDRNYGYTF
NA	many	TRBJ2-4	TRBV9	TGTGCCAGCAGCATGACAGGAGGGGACATTCAGTACTTC	CASSMTGGDIQYF
NA	many	TRBJ1-6	TRBV12-3/TRBV12-4	TGTGCCAGCAGTTTAGACCGGAGCTCCTATAATTCACCCCTCCACTTT	CASSLDRSSYNSPLHF
NA	NA	TRBJ2-1	TRBV4-3	TGCGCCAGCAGCCAAGTATACGGGACTGAATACAATGAGCAGTTCTTC	CASSQVYGTEYNEQFF
TRBD1	NA	TRBJ1-2	TRBV12-3/TRBV12-4	TGTGCCAGCAGTTACAGGGGCGCGCGTGCTAACTATGGCTACACCTTC	CASSYRGARANYGYTF
NA	many	TRBJ1-1	TRBV7-8	TGTGCCAGCAGCTTAGGGAGAGCTGAAGCTTTCTTT	CASSLGRAEAFF
NA	many	TRBJ1-2	TRBV18	TGTGCCAGCTCACCCCGGGACGCGGGTCGATATGGCTACACCTTC	CASSPRDAGRYGYTF
NA	NA	TRBJ2-3	TRBV11-2	TGTGCCAGCAGCTTAAGGCCGGGAGCTGTAGATACGCAGTATTTT	CASSLRPGAVDTQYF
NA	many	TRBJ2-7	TRBV6-5	TGTGCCAGCAGTAGGACAGTGAGCTCCTACGAGCAGTACTTC	CASSRTVSSYEQYF
TRBD2	many	TRBJ2-1	TRBV20-1	TGCAGTGCTAGATCTGGGACTAGCGGGAGGGCCCACAATGAGCAGTTCTTC	CSARSGTSGRAHNEQFF
TRBD1	many	TRBJ1-2	TRBV28	TGTGCCAGCAGTCTAACCGGACAGGGTGGAGGCTACACCTTC	CASSLTGQGGGYTF
TRBD1	NA	TRBJ1-1	TRBV29-1	TGCAGCGTTACTACCGGGACAGGGAGCACTGAAGCTTTCTTT	CSVTTGTGSTEAFF
NA	NA	TRBJ2-2	TRBV6-1	TGTGCCAGCATTTCGTACTCGTTCTCCGGGGAGCTGTTTTTT	CASISYSFSGELFF
TRBD2	many	TRBJ2-1	TRBV7-6	TGTGCCAGCAGCTTTCGGCTAGCGGGAGATAATGAGCAGTTCTTC	CASSFRLAGDNEQFF